This T cell receptor beta chain came from a study of T cell responses to AZD1222 COVID-19 vaccine (dated by TCRdb to the early 2020s). A note on the overall study: AZD1222 recipients given second doses at about 4 weeks or at about 12 weeks were pooled, since spike-specific TCR depth and breadth were not found to differ between the two schedules. TCR sequencing covered more than 230 trial participants: 200 to 220 given two doses of AZD1222 and about 26 given two doses of MenACWY control vaccine. Enrollment into the trials was organized by age into subgroups of 18-55, 56-69 and 70-plus years, and those subgroups contained roughly 160, 29 and 62 TCR-sequenced participants, respectively. Overall study outcomes, separate from this receptor: Reportedly, close to half of the unique spike-specific TCRs recognized epitopes lying outside the regions that are mutated in the B.1.351 and B.1.1.7 variants. Only 5 to 7 AZD1222 recipients were SARS-CoV-2 seropositive at baseline, limiting conclusions about previously exposed vaccinees. In the small 56-69-year group, the increase in depth fell short of significance, most likely because of low power. Participants were mostly white British and included more females than males, and it was suggested by the authors that clonal diversity may have been underestimated. Because no day 14 peak-response samples were available, repertoires were characterized only after the peak T cell response. The vaccine-associated CD4 TCRs covered the entire spike protein, and the dominant responses fell in regions 160-218 and 743-854. Spike-specific TCR breadth and depth rose significantly after two AZD1222 doses compared with day 0 and with MenACWY recipients.

CDR1 and CDR2, per the germline V gene, are SGDLS and YYNGEE. V is clipped by 4 bases and J by 6 bases, and the sequence between their germline boundaries is 13 bases long. The cysteine opens and the phenylalanine closes a CDR3 of 14 amino acids. Only CDR3 DNA remains: 42 bases, in frame from the first base. The time point label, as the study defines it: baseline before first vaccination. Vaccinee samples were obtained from the UK trials COV001 and COV002, which included a single-blind randomized controlled phase 2/3 trial of AZD1222 (ChAdOx1 nCoV-19) in healthy adults. For TCRbeta chain sequencing, PBMC samples were collected from trial participants at day 0 and at day 28 after the second dose. As for this clone: The antigen this receptor binds is unknown. No base quality values were provided; no much bigger clone lies one nucleotide off.

The CDR3 regions of human TCRbeta chains were analyzed by immunosequencing. On the study's bioinformatics: Repertoire TCRs were checked for matches against a reference library of SARS-CoV-2-specific TCRs that had been generated using the MIRA antigen-specificity platform. Breadth meant the fraction of unique TCRs that were SARS-CoV-2-associated, whereas depth meant the fraction of total T cells that were SARS-CoV-2-associated. Using the MIRA data, each spike-specific TCR was assigned both to the spike region to which the TCR was reactive and to a CD4 or CD8 class. Log10-transformed breadth and depth values were compared by one-way ANOVA with Sidak's multiple comparisons tests. The immuneACCESS repertoire file appears here via TCRdb, limited to in-frame rearrangements. These files lack a portion of the clones; in checked studies, under half of the deficit traces to unresolved V genes, and the cause of the others is not known. That table supplies the V and J calls and clone size; D and trimming were determined from the DNA. This sample gives about 100,000 clones in total; less than 90% of them show up just once. The biggest ten clones account for about 1.8% of the sample.

The receptor was isolated from an adult in good health. The chain is made from TRBV9 and TRBJ2-2; no D gene is confidently identified. The sample here was peripheral blood, taken on day 0 of AZD1222 vaccination. The DNA is as follows: TGTGCCAGCAGCTCCTGGACGTCGGCCGGGGAGCTGTTTTTT. This encodes CASSSWTSAGELFF.